Each of the 32 T cell receptor beta chains below was sequenced from the same sample in a study of early T cells in non-severe SARS-CoV-2 infection. TCRdb independently ran MiXCR on the 5' RACE reads; one entry per CDR3 protein. Of tens of thousands of distinct CDR3 sequences listed, around 12% are singletons. The source material was whole blood. Receptor source: an adult who was a healthcare worker with PCR-confirmed SARS-CoV-2 infection or an uninfected control (not recorded which).

This clonotype occurred a few times. The rearrangement links TRBV6-1 to TRBJ2-3; D is unresolved. Germline CDR1 reads MNHNS; CDR2 reads SASEGT. V dropped 6 bases and J dropped 5 bases, with 3 bases sitting between them. This CDR3 spans 10 amino acids. CDR3 nucleotide sequence: TGTGCCAGCAGGGGAGATACGCAGTATTTT. Translation: CASRGDTQYF.

This clonotype was observed at least ten times. V and J are TRBV10-3 and TRBJ2-1, with 9 bases identical to TRBD2. CDR1 is ENHRY, CDR2 SYGVKD, per germline. After removal of 8 bases from V and 4 bases from J, the junction contained 3 bases not matched to a gene. The CDR3 runs to 13 residues. CDR3 amino acids: CAIGTSSYNEQFF. In DNA form, the CDR3 reads TGTGCCATCGGGACTAGCAGTTACAATGAGCAGTTCTTC.

This clonotype was seen a handful of times. The chain links TRBV12-3 or TRBV12-4 to TRBJ2-3, with D possibly matching TRBD1 (5 bases). Trimming left V 5 bases short and J 0 bases short, with 18 bases between. CDR3 length: 17 amino acids. The CDR3 bases are TGTGCCAGCAGTATCGGCGGTGGGGCGCAGAGCACAGATACGCAGTATTTT. Translation gives CASSIGGGAQSTDTQYF.

This clonotype was seen repeatedly, ten times or more. The genes are TRBV7-2 and TRBJ2-1; 11 nucleotides line up with TRBD2. This CDR3 spans 15 amino acids. Germline CDR1 reads SGHTA; CDR2 reads FQGNSA. With 5 bases clipped from V and 5 bases from J, the junction kept 5 bases outside the gene matches. DNA for the CDR3: TGTGCCAGCAGCCTGCGACTAGCGGGAAACAATGAGCAGTTCTTC. It specifies CASSLRLAGNNEQFF.

This clonotype was observed a handful of times. The chain uses TRBV12-5 and TRBJ1-6; TRBD1 matches at 9 bases. There are 14 residues in the CDR3. The germline V gene encodes CDR1 LGHNT and CDR2 FRNRAP. Trimming removed 4 bases from V and 6 bases from J; junction bases left unmatched: 1. The DNA of the CDR3 is TGTGCTAGTGGTTCGGGACAGGGTAATTCACCCCTCCACTTT. Translation gives CASGSGQGNSPLHF.

This clonotype occurred a few times. The rearrangement uses TRBV29-1 and TRBJ2-1, with TRBD2 matching over 7 bases. This CDR3 comprises 14 residues. With 5 bases clipped from V and 0 bases from J, the junction kept 4 bases outside the gene matches. Germline V gene lookup returns CDR1 SQVTM and CDR2 ANQGSEA. The CDR3 bases are TGCAGCGTTACCGGCGGGAGCTCCTACAATGAGCAGTTCTTC. Protein: CSVTGGSSYNEQFF.

In this sample, this clonotype turned up many times. The chain has TRBV10-3 and TRBJ1-2, with TRBD1 matching over 10 bases. Germline V lookup: CDR1 ENHRY, CDR2 SYGVKD. J gave up 3 bases and V 4 bases, and 5 bases lay outside the gene matches. CDR3 size: 15 residues. CDR3 loop: CAISGPGTGDYGYTF. The CDR3 nucleotides are TGTGCCATCAGTGGACCCGGGACAGGGGACTATGGCTACACCTTC.

This clonotype was counted between two and nine times. The chain links TRBV20-1 to TRBJ1-4; perhaps TRBD1 as D (6 bases). The V gene's germline CDR1 is DFQATT and CDR2 SNEGSKA (reference sequence). CDR3 length: 14 residues. The V end lost 3 bases, the J end lost 0 bases, and 8 bases lay between the germline ends. This chain's CDR3 is CSASSGATNEKLFF. As DNA, the CDR3 is TGCAGTGCTAGTTCAGGGGCAACTAATGAAAAACTGTTTTTT.

This clonotype was observed a handful of times. The chain combines TRBV12-3 or TRBV12-4 with TRBJ2-2; TRBD1 aligns across 9 bases. The CDR3 totals 17 residues. Losses at the gene ends were 3 bases for V and 6 bases for J; bases not matched to a gene: 11. CDR3 sequence reads: CASSFRGQGLLAGELFF. CDR3 in DNA: TGTGCCAGCAGTTTCCGGGGACAGGGTCTTTTGGCCGGGGAGCTGTTTTTT.

This clonotype occurred a few times. This chain uses TRBV2 with TRBJ2-5; D tentatively reads TRBD1 or TRBD2 (6 bases each). CDR1 is SNHLY, CDR2 FYNNEI, per germline. V was shortened by 10 bases and J by 1 base, with 13 bases between the two germline ends. The CDR3 length is 13 residues. The CDR3 DNA follows: TGTGCCACGGAGGGGGTAGGCCAAGAGACCCAGTACTTC. This translates into CATEGVGQETQYF.

V usage is TRBV7-3 and J usage is TRBJ2-2; TRBD1 agrees at 7 bases. CDR3 length equals 17 residues. Germline V gene lookup returns CDR1 SGHTA and CDR2 FQGTGA. V shed 1 base, J shed 0 bases, and the junction held 5 bases outside the gene matches. The chain's CDR3 is CASSLIGDSANTGELFF. Here the CDR3 DNA reads TGTGCCAGCAGCTTAATCGGGGACAGCGCGAACACCGGGGAGCTGTTTTTT. Full variable domain (outside the CDR3, taken from reference TRBV7-3 and TRBJ2-2): GAGVSQTPSNKVTEKGKYVELRCDPISGHTALYWYRQSLGQGPEFLIYFQGTGAADDSGLPNDRFFAVRPEGSVSTLKIQRTERGDSAVYLCASSLIGDSANTGELFFGEGSRLTVL.

The chain uses TRBV20-1 and TRBJ1-2; tentatively, D is TRBD1 (6 bases). The CDR3 is 13 residues long. Germline CDR1 DFQATT, CDR2 SNEGSKA (reference sequence). V was trimmed by 5 bases and J by 3 bases, leaving 13 bases between them. CDR3 loop: CSALRGDDYGYTF. The DNA of the CDR3 is TGCAGTGCTCTCAGGGGTGATGACTATGGCTACACCTTC.

This clonotype has ten or more counts. This chain joins TRBV7-9 and TRBJ2-4, with 10 bases matching TRBD1. The germline gives CDR1 SEHNR, CDR2 FQNEAQ (reference sequence). The CDR3 is 17 amino acids. Trimming took 4 bases from V and 1 from J; bases not matched to a gene: 7. CDR3 loop: CASSSGTGVLAKNIQYF. The CDR3 DNA sequence: TGTGCCAGCAGCTCCGGGACAGGGGTTCTGGCCAAAAACATTCAGTACTTC. Together with reference TRBV7-9 and TRBJ2-4, the CDR3 gives the full variable domain: DTGVSQNPRHKITKRGQNVTFRCDPISEHNRLYWYRQTLGQGPEFLTYFQNEAQLEKSRLLSDRFSAERPKGSFSTLEIQRTEQGDSAMYLCASSSGTGVLAKNIQYFGAGTRLSVL.

The chain recombines TRBV5-1 with TRBJ2-7; D call uncertain. V was trimmed by 4 bases and J by 2 bases, leaving 7 bases between them. The V gene's germline CDR1 is SGHRS and CDR2 YFSETQ. The CDR3 is made up of 12 amino acids. The CDR3 coding sequence is TGCGCCAGCAGCCTGGATGCCTACGAGCAGTACTTC. It translates to CASSLDAYEQYF.

There are many counts of this clonotype. V is TRBV5-1 and J is TRBJ2-4; either TRBD1 or TRBD2 may supply D (5 bases each). Deletions cut 1 base from V and 0 bases from J, with 11 bases between. This CDR3 is 16 amino acids long. CDR1 and CDR2 from the germline V gene are SGHRS and YFSETQ. The CDR3 DNA follows: TGCGCCAGCAGCTTGTACGGGACGGGAGCCAAAAACATTCAGTACTTC. It codes for CASSLYGTGAKNIQYF. Looking up the rest from reference TRBV5-1 and TRBJ2-4 gives the full variable domain: KAGVTQTPRYLIKTRGQQVTLSCSPISGHRSVSWYQQTPGQGLQFLFEYFSETQRNKGNFPGRFSGRQFSNSRSEMNVSTLELGDSALYLCASSLYGTGAKNIQYFGAGTRLSVL.

In this sample, this clonotype turned up many times. The chain has TRBV5-1 and TRBJ2-7; D is uncertain. Germline CDR1 and CDR2: SGHRS and YFSETQ. The CDR3 extends over 14 amino acids. Deletions cut 4 bases from V and 0 bases from J, with 11 bases between. The CDR3: CASSMAWDSYEQYF. CDR3 nucleotides: TGCGCCAGCAGCATGGCCTGGGACTCCTACGAGCAGTACTTC.

The chain uses TRBV6-5 and TRBJ2-6, with D perhaps TRBD2 (6 bases). The CDR3 is 17 amino acids. The V gene's germline CDR1 is MNHEY and CDR2 SVGAGI. Deletions cut 7 bases from V and 0 bases from J, with 16 bases between. The CDR3 DNA sequence: TGTGCCAGCAAGGGAGGAAGCCCGGTCTCTGGGGCCAACGTCCTGACTTTC. Translated: CASKGGSPVSGANVLTF.

This clonotype was seen a few times. This chain connects TRBV6-5 to TRBJ2-3; a weak D match, TRBD1 (5 bases). This CDR3 contains 17 residues. Germline assignment: CDR1 MNHEY and CDR2 SVGAGI. V was shortened by 3 bases and J by 7 bases, with 23 bases between the two germline ends. The CDR3 region has the DNA TGTGCCAGCAGTTATCAAGTCGACAGAGACGTTCTCAATACGCAGTATTTT. Its protein is CASSYQVDRDVLNTQYF.

This sequence joins TRBV7-2 and TRBJ2-7; 9 nucleotides agree with TRBD2. This CDR3 has 15 amino acids. The V gene end was trimmed by 7 bases and the J gene end by 4 bases; junction bases not matched to a gene: 11. In germline, CDR1 is SGHTA, CDR2 FQGNSA. The CDR3, as DNA: TGTGCCAGCAACCTCTTTAGCGGGAGCGGGTACGAGCAGTACTTC. Residues: CASNLFSGSGYEQYF.

This clonotype was picked up a small number of times. This chain uses TRBV12-3 or TRBV12-4 with TRBJ1-2, with D unresolved. The germline V and J ends were trimmed by 8 bases and 6 bases, with 16 bases remaining between them. CDR3 length: 13 amino acids. The CDR3 loop is CASAMMWEDGYTF. CDR3 DNA: TGTGCCAGCGCAATGATGTGGGAAGATGGCTACACCTTC.

Concerning this clonotype itself: Given a much more abundant clone one base away, this may be a read error. The V gene is TRBV4-2, the J gene TRBJ2-6; D perhaps matches TRBD1 (5 bases). The V gene's germline CDR1 is LGHNA and CDR2 YNFKEQ. The CDR3 spans 16 residues. CDR3 residues: CVSSPGQGQGANVLIF. Here the CDR3 DNA reads TGTGTCAGCAGCCCCGGGCAGGGCCAAGGGGCCAACGTCCTGATTTTC.

The chain carries TRBV5-1 and TRBJ1-2; 7 bases align to TRBD1. V was clipped by 2 bases and J by 8 bases; unmatched bases: 15. The CDR3 totals 16 residues. CDR1 and CDR2 from the germline V gene are SGHRS and YFSETQ. The CDR3 DNA is TGCGCCAGCAGCTTCGAAGCACTACAGGGGCGGAAGGGCTACACCTTC. This sequence encodes CASSFEALQGRKGYTF.

This clonotype turned up a few times. The chain links TRBV24-1 to TRBJ1-2; D gene uncertain. The length of the CDR3 is 14 residues. V lost 0 bases to trimming and J lost 14 bases, with 18 bases between them. Germline CDR1 and CDR2: KGHDR and SFDVKD. The CDR3 spells CATSDLGRAPGWTF. CDR3 sequence (DNA): TGTGCCACCAGTGATTTGGGTCGCGCCCCGGGATGGACCTTC.

In DNA form, the CDR3 reads TGTGCCAGCAGCCAGGGACTAGCGAGGACCTACAATGAGCAGTTCTTC. Translating gives CASSQGLARTYNEQFF. The rearrangement uses TRBV7-2 and TRBJ2-1; 10 bases are shared with TRBD2. Trimming cost V 5 bases and J 2 bases; bases outside gene matches: 6. From germline, CDR1 is SGHTA and CDR2 FQGNSA. CDR3 length: 16 residues.

This chain connects TRBV30 to TRBJ1-5; D call uncertain. The CDR3 runs 14 residues. CDR1 and CDR2 (germline): GTSNPN, SVGIG (reference sequence). V was clipped by 8 bases and J by 2 bases, with 16 bases between them. The CDR3 is CAAGHSGGNQPQHF. CDR3 bases: TGTGCCGCAGGTCATAGTGGGGGCAATCAGCCCCAGCATTTT.

The CDR3 reads CASSFAGSEKLFF. The CDR3 region has the DNA TGTGCCAGCAGTTTTGCAGGGTCGGAAAAACTGTTTTTT. The V call is TRBV28, the J call TRBJ1-4, with a tentative D call TRBD1 (5 bases). Germline CDR1 reads MDHEN; CDR2 reads SYDVKM. This CDR3 comprises 13 residues. Trimming left V 3 bases short and J 8 bases short, with 10 bases between.

The J gene is TRBJ1-4, the V gene TRBV11-2; D unclear. CDR1 is SGHAT and CDR2 is FQNNGV in the germline V gene. This CDR3 comprises 15 residues. V lost 4 bases, J lost 0 bases, and 9 bases lay in between. CDR3 coding DNA: TGTGCCAGCAGCTCTGCAGGAACAACTAATGAAAAACTGTTTTTT. This translates into CASSSAGTTNEKLFF.

V usage is TRBV30 and J usage is TRBJ2-4; TRBD1 might be the D (5 bases). The CDR3 is 15 residues long. CDR1 is GTSNPN, CDR2 SVGIG, per germline (reference sequence). V lost 2 bases to trimming and J lost 1 base, with 12 bases between them. CDR3 sequence: CAWSRKGPAKNIQYF. The CDR3 region has the DNA TGTGCCTGGAGTAGAAAGGGGCCCGCCAAAAACATTCAGTACTTC.

This clonotype is medium-sized by share. The V call is TRBV29-1, the J call TRBJ2-7; D is possibly TRBD2 (6 bases). Germline CDR1 reads SQVTM; CDR2 reads ANQGSEA. V shed 4 bases and J shed 2 bases, with 21 bases lying between them. CDR3 size: 16 residues. The CDR3 region has the DNA TGCAGCGTTGGTGGGGCTAGCGACGGACCCACCTACGAGCAGTACTTC. It encodes CSVGGASDGPTYEQYF.

This clonotype was seen many times. J is TRBJ2-1 and V is TRBV29-1; tentative D call: TRBD1 (5 bases). The V gene's germline CDR1 is SQVTM and CDR2 ANQGSEA. The CDR3 length is 16 residues. V was pared by 1 base and J by 4 bases, with 17 bases between. The CDR3 DNA reads TGCAGCGTTGAAGGTGGCAGAGACAGAGCTTACAATGAGCAGTTCTTC. As protein: CSVEGGRDRAYNEQFF.

This clonotype has a count of ten or more. The V gene is TRBV11-2, the J gene TRBJ2-1; the D gene is possibly TRBD2 (5 bases). CDR1 and CDR2 from the germline V gene are SGHAT and FQNNGV. The CDR3 length is 10 residues. V lost 11 bases, J lost 7 bases, and 9 bases lay in between. The CDR3 spells CASSGNEQFF. DNA of the CDR3: TGTGCCTCCTCGGGGAATGAGCAGTTCTTC. The variable domain in full, completed from reference TRBV11-2 and TRBJ2-1, reads EAGVAQSPRYKIIEKRQSVAFWCNPISGHATLYWYQQILGQGPKLLIQFQNNGVVDDSQLPKDRFSAERLKGVDSTLKIQPAKLEDSAVYLCASSGNEQFFGPGTRLTVL.

The sample holds many counts of this clonotype. The rearrangement uses TRBV7-6 and TRBJ2-2; 10 nucleotides agree with TRBD1. The CDR3 is 18 residues long. Germline V CDR1 and CDR2: SGHVS, FNYEAQ. V trimming: 3 bases; J trimming: 3 bases; junction bases outside the gene matches: 10. Here the CDR3 reads CASSFHNPTGGYTGELFF. The CDR3 region has the DNA TGTGCCAGCAGCTTCCACAACCCGACAGGGGGCTACACCGGGGAGCTGTTTTTT.